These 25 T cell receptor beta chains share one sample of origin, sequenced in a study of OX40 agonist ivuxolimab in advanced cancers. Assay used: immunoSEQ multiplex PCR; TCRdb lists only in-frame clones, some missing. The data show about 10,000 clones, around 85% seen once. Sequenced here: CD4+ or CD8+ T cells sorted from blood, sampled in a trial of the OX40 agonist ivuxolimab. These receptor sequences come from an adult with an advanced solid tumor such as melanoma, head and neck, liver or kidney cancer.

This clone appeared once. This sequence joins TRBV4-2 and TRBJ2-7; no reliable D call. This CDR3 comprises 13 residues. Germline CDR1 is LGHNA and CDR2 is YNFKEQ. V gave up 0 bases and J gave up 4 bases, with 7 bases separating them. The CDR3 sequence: CASSQEPAYEQYF. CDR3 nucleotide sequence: TGTGCCAGCAGCCAAGAGCCAGCTTACGAGCAGTACTTC.

CDR3 loop: CASSHRTSGGYEQYF. Written as DNA, the CDR3 is TGCGCCAGCAGCCATAGGACTAGCGGGGGCTACGAGCAGTACTTC. This chain uses TRBV4-1 with TRBJ2-7, with TRBD2 matching over 13 bases. The CDR3 has 15 amino acids. Trimming cost V 3 bases and J 3 bases; bases outside gene matches: 2. The germline V gene has CDR1 MGHRA and CDR2 YSYEKL.

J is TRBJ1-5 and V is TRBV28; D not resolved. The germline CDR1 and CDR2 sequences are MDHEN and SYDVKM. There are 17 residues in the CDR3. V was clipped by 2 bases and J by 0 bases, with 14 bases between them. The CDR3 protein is CASSLIAQIYSNQPQHF. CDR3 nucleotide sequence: TGTGCCAGCAGTTTAATCGCACAGATTTATAGCAATCAGCCCCAGCATTTT.

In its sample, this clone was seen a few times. As DNA, the CDR3 is TGTGCCAGCAGTTCTCCCCCGGGGACCAGGGGCTACACCTTC. Its protein is CASSSPPGTRGYTF. The chain links TRBV28 to TRBJ1-2, with D tentatively TRBD1 (5 bases). Germline CDR1 is MDHEN and CDR2 is SYDVKM. The CDR3 contains 14 residues. The V end was cut by 4 bases, the J end by 8 bases, with 17 bases between.

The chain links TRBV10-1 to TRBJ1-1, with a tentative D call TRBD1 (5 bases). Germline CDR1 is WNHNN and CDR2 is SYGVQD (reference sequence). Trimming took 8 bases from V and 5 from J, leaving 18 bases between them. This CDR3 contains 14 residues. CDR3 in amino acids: CASRGEGRRTEAFF. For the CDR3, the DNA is TGCGCCAGCCGCGGAGAGGGGCGCAGGACTGAAGCTTTCTTT.

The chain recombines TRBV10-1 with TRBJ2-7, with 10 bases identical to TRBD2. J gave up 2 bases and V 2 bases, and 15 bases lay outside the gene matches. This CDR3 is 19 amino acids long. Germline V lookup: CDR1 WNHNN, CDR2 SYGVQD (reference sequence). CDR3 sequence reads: CASSEAGVGAGTSAYEQYF. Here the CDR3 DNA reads TGCGCCAGCAGTGAGGCCGGGGTTGGAGCCGGGACTAGCGCCTACGAGCAGTACTTC.

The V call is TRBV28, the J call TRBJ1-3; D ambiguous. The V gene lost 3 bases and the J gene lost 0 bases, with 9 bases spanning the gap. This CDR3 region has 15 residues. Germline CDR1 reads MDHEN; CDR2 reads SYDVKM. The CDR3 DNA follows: TGTGCCAGCAGTTTCTACAGTTACTCTGGAAACACCATATATTTT. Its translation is CASSFYSYSGNTIYF.

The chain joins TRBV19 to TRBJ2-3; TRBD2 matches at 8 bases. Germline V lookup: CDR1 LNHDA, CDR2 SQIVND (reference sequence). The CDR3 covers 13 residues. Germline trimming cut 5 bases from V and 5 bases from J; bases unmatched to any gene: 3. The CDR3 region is CASSGLAGDTQYF. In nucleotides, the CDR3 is TGTGCCAGTAGTGGACTAGCTGGAGATACGCAGTATTTT.

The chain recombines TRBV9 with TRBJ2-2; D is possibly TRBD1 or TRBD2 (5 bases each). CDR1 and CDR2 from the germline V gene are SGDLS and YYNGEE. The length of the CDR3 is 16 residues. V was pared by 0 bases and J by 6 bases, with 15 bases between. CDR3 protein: CASSVAWDRISGELFF. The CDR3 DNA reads TGTGCCAGCAGCGTAGCTTGGGACCGAATTTCCGGGGAGCTGTTTTTT.

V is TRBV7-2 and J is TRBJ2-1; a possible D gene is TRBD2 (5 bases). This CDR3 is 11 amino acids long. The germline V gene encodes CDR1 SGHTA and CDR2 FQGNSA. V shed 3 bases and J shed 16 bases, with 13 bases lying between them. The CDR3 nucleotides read TGTGCCAGCAGCTTTGAGCGGACCGCTTTCTTC. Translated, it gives CASSFERTAFF.

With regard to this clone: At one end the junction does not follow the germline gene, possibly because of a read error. CDR3 sequence (DNA): TGCGCCAGCAGCCAGTTACTAGCGGCCCAAGAGACCCAGTACTTC. Translation gives CASSQLLAAQETQYF. The J gene is TRBJ2-5, the V gene TRBV11-3; 8 bases map to TRBD2. The CDR3 has 15 residues. Germline V gene data show CDR1 as SGHNT and CDR2 as YENEEA.

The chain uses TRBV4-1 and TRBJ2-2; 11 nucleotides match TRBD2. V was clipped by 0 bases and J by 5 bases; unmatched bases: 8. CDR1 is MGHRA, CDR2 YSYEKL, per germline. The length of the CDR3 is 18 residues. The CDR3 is CASSQEPSGGSGTGELFF. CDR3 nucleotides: TGCGCCAGCAGCCAAGAGCCTAGCGGGGGGTCGGGAACCGGGGAGCTGTTTTTT.

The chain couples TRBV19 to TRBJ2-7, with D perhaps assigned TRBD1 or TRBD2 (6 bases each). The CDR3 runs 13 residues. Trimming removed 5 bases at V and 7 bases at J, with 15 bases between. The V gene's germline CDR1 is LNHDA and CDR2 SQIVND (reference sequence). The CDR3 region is CASSPTGAEEQYF. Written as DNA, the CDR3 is TGTGCCAGTAGTCCCACGGGGGCAGAGGAGCAGTACTTC. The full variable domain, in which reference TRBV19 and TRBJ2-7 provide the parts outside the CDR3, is DGGITQSPKYLFRKEGQNVTLSCEQNLNHDAMYWYRQDPGQGLRLIYYSQIVNDFQKGDIAEGYSVSREKKESFPLTVTSAQKNPTAFYLCASSPTGAEEQYFGPGTRLTVT.

CDR3 coding DNA: TGTGCCAGCAGTGACGGGTACAATGAGCAGTTCTTC. Translating gives CASSDGYNEQFF. V gene TRBV6-4 combines with J gene TRBJ2-1; no clear D. Between the trimmed V and J ends, which lost 2 bases and 4 bases, there was a span of 3 bases. This CDR3 comprises 12 residues. Per the germline V gene, CDR1 is MRHNA and CDR2 is SNTAGT.

The CDR3 protein is CASSDRPGGGNQPQHF. CDR3 nucleotides: TGTGCCAGCAGTGACAGGCCAGGTGGGGGCAATCAGCCCCAGCATTTT. This chain connects TRBV6-4 to TRBJ1-5, with no clear D. Germline V gene sequence: CDR1 MRHNA, CDR2 SNTAGT. The CDR3 extends over 16 amino acids. The germline V and J ends were trimmed by 2 bases and 2 bases, with 13 bases remaining between them.

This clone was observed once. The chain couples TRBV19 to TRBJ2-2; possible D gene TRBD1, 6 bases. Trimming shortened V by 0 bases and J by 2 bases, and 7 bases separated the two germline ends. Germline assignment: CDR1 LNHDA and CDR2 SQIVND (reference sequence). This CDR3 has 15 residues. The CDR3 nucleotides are TGTGCCAGTAGTATAGACAGGGGTAACACCGGGGAGCTGTTTTTT. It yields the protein CASSIDRGNTGELFF.

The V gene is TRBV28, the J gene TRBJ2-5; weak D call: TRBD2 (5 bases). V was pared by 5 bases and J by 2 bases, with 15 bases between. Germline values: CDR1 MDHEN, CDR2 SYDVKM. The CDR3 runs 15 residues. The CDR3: CASSPGELVQETQYF. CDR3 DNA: TGTGCCAGCAGTCCCGGGGAGCTAGTACAAGAGACCCAGTACTTC.

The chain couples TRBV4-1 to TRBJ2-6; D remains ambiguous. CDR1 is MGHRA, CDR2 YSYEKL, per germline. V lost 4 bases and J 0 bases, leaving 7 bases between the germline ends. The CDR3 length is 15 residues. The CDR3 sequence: CASSPENSGANVLTF. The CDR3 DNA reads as TGCGCCAGCAGCCCGGAGAACTCTGGGGCCAACGTCCTGACTTTC.

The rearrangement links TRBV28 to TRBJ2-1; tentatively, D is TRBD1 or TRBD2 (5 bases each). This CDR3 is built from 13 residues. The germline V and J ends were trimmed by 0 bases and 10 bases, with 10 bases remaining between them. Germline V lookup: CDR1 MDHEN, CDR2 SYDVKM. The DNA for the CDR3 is TGTGCCAGCAGTTTATGGAGGGGCAGGGAGCAGTTCTTC. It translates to CASSLWRGREQFF.

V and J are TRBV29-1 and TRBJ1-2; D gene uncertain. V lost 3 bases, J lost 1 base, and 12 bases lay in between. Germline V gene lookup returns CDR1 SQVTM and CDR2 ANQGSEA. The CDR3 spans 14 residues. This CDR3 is CSVEWSTLNYGYTF. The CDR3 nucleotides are TGCAGCGTTGAGTGGAGTACCCTTAACTATGGCTACACCTTC. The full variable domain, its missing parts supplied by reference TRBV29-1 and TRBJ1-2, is SAVISQKPSRDICQRGTSLTIQCQVDSQVTMMFWYRQQPGQSLTLIATANQGSEATYESGFVIDKFPISRPNLTFSTLTVSNMSPEDSSIYLCSVEWSTLNYGYTFGSGTRLTVV.

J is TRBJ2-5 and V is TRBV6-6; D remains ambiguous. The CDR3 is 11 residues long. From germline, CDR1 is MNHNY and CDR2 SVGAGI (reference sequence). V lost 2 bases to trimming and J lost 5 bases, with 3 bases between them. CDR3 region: CASSYGETQYF. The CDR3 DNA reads TGTGCCAGCAGTTACGGGGAGACCCAGTACTTC.

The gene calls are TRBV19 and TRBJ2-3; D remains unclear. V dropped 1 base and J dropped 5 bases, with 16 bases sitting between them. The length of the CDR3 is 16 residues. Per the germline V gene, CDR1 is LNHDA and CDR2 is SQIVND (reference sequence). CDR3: CASSIGRQWGRDTQYF. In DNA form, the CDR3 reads TGTGCCAGTAGTATAGGTCGCCAGTGGGGAAGAGATACGCAGTATTTT.

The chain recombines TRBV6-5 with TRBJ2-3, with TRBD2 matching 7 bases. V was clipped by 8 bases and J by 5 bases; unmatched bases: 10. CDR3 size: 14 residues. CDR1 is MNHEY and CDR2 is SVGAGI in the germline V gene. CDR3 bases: TGTGCCAGCGGGGGGGGAGGGGTTGGAGATACGCAGTATTTT. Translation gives CASGGGGVGDTQYF.

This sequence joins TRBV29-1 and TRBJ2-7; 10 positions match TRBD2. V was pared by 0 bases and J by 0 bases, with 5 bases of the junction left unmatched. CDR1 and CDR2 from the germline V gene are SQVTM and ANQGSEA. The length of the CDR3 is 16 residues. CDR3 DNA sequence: TGCAGCGTTGAAGATGCCAGCGGGGGGGTCTCCTACGAGCAGTACTTC. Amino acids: CSVEDASGGVSYEQYF.

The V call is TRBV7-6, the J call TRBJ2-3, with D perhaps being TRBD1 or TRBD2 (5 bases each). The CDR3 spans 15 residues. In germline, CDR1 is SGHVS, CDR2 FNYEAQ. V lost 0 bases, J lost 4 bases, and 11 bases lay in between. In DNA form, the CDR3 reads TGTGCCAGCAGCTTAGCGGTGAGGGGCGCAGATACGCAGTATTTT. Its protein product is CASSLAVRGADTQYF.